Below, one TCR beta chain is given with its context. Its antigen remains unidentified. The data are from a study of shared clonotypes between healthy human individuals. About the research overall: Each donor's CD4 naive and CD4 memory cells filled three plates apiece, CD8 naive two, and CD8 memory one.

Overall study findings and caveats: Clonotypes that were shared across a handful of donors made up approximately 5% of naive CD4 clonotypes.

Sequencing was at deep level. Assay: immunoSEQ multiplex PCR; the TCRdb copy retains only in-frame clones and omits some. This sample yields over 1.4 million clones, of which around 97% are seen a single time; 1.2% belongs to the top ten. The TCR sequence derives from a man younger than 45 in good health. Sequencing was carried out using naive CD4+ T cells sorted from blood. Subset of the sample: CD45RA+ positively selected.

The CDR3 protein is CASSLNGGYTF. CDR3 DNA: TGTGCCAGCAGTTTAAACGGTGGCTACACCTTC. The J gene is TRBJ1-2, the V gene TRBV28, with unresolved D. Trimming left V 2 bases short and J 7 bases short, with 5 bases between. CDR3 length: 11 residues. Germline V lookup: CDR1 MDHEN, CDR2 SYDVKM.